A selection of T cell receptor beta chains follows, all from one sample in a study of human thymus T cells. The method was immunoSEQ multiplex PCR; TCRdb's version includes in-frame clones alone and lacks a portion of them. The sample carries 70,000 to 75,000 clones, 85% to 95% recorded once. The source material was thymus tissue. The receptors were sampled from a girl less than two years old with a congenital heart defect but otherwise immunologically healthy. The CDR3 runs from the conserved cysteine through the conserved F or W. A D gene is named only where the DNA matches it firmly. Rows may omit the clone size; those that give it use once, few, many or a size class.

>.|TRBV25-1|TRBJ1-1|.
TGTGCCAGCAGCCAAGACAAAATTGGCACTGAAGCTTTCTTT
CASSQDKIGTEAFF
>.|TRBV27|TRBJ2-6|.
TGTGCCAGCAGGACAGGGGAGGGGCCTTTAAGCTCTGGGGCCAACGTCCTGACTTTC
CASRTGEGPLSSGANVLTF
>.|TRBV4-2|TRBJ2-3|.
TGTGCCAGCAGCCAAGATCCCATTAGTTTAGATACGCAGTATTTT
CASSQDPISLDTQYF
>once|TRBV5-4|TRBJ1-6|TRBD1
TGTGCCAGCAGCTTGTATCAACAGGGGGGTTCACCCCTCCACTTT
CASSLYQQGGSPLHF
>.|TRBV29-1|TRBJ2-3|TRBD2
TGCAGCTCGGGGACTAGCCCAGATACGCAGTATTTT
CSSGTSPDTQYF
>.|TRBV19|TRBJ2-5|TRBD2
TGTGCCAGTAGTATTCGGGGAGGGCATGGAGAGACCCAGTACTTC
CASSIRGGHGETQYF
>.|TRBV10-2|TRBJ1-2|.
TGCGCCAGCAGGGGCCCCGAGGGAGTTTCTTACTGCTTC
CASRGPEGVSYCF
>.|TRBV25-1|TRBJ1-2|.
TGTGCCAGCAGTGATACAATGGGGAGTCTGGGCTACACCTTC
CASSDTMGSLGYTF
>.|TRBV15|TRBJ2-7|TRBD2
TGTGCCACCAGCAGAGGACTAGCGGAAGAGCAGTACTTC
CATSRGLAEEQYF
>.|TRBV4-1|TRBJ1-4|TRBD1
TGCGCCAGCAGCTCCCCGGGACAGGGGAATGAAAAACTGTTTTTT
CASSSPGQGNEKLFF
>once|TRBV28|TRBJ1-2|TRBD1
TGTGCCAGCAGTTTTAGGACAGGGGACTCCTATGGCTACACCTTC
CASSFRTGDSYGYTF
>.|TRBV4-1|TRBJ1-1|TRBD1
TGCGCCAGCAGCCACCCTACAGGGGCGCCTCACATGAACACTGAAGCTTTCTTT
CASSHPTGAPHMNTEAFF
>.|TRBV13|TRBJ1-1|.
TGTGCCAGCAGCTCCGTCCGGGGTGAAGCTTTCTTT
CASSSVRGEAFF
>.|TRBV9|TRBJ2-1|TRBD2
TGTGCCAGCAGCGTAGAGGCGGGAGTGGTGGACGATGAGCAGTTCTTC
CASSVEAGVVDDEQFF
>.|TRBV7-6|TRBJ1-2|TRBD1
TGTGCCAGCAGTCAGGGGGGAAGGTCCTATGGCTACACCTTC
CASSQGGRSYGYTF
>.|TRBV7-2|TRBJ2-5|.
TGTGCCAGCAGCTTAGGGCCGGCCCGCCGAGAGACCCAGTACTTC
CASSLGPARRETQYF
>.|TRBV18|TRBJ2-3|.
TGTGCCAGCTCACCACGAAAACCCGGACCCTCTCGCACGTATTTT
CASSPRKPGPSRTYF
>.|TRBV2|TRBJ2-5|TRBD1
TGTGCCAGCAGCGGCGACAGGGTGGGGCAAGAGACCCAGTACTTC
CASSGDRVGQETQYF
>once|TRBV4-1|TRBJ1-5|.
TGCGCCAGCAGCCAAGATATGGGCGGGGCTAGCAATCAGCCCCAGCATTTT
CASSQDMGGASNQPQHF
>.|TRBV4-3|TRBJ2-7|.
TGCGCCAGCAGCCAAGATTTAGGGATAGCCTACGAGCAGTACTTC
CASSQDLGIAYEQYF
>.|TRBV28|TRBJ2-7|TRBD1
TGTGCCAGCAATACCACAGGGGATTGTGGGGGAAACGAGCAGTACTTC
CASNTTGDCGGNEQYF
>.|TRBV7-2|TRBJ2-1|.
TGTGCCAGCAGCGACCTCCTCCGGGCGAGGAATGAGCAGTTCTTC
CASSDLLRARNEQFF
>.|TRBV19|TRBJ1-2|TRBD1
TGTGCCAGTAGCCCACCTTCCGGGACAGGGAAAATGAATGGCTACACCTTC
CASSPPSGTGKMNGYTF
>.|TRBV25-1|TRBJ1-1|TRBD1
TGTGCCAGCAGTGAATCAAAAGAAAGGGGGCAGAACACTGAAGCTTTCTTT
CASSESKERGQNTEAFF